The rows below give T cell receptor beta chains drawn from one sample of a study of CD8 T cells in Susac syndrome. TCRdb recomputed calls from the immunoSEQ multiplex PCR reads with MiXCR, one row per CDR3 protein. This sample carries 69,000 or so distinct CDR3 sequences, roughly 94% of them seen once, and the ten largest clones take about 0.6%. Material for sequencing was CD8+ T cells from PBMCs. The receptors were sampled from a human donor with multiple sclerosis. CDR3s include the opening cysteine and the closing phenylalanine or tryptophan. D genes are given only for firm matches. The size of a clone is reported for some rows only, either as once, few or many, or as a class for expanded clones.

V	J	D	size	CDR3	DNA
TRBV15	TRBJ2-1	NA	NA	CATSSTGLTNEQFF	TGTGCCACCAGCAGTACAGGGTTGACGAATGAGCAGTTCTTC
TRBV2	TRBJ1-5	NA	NA	CASRGLGHHPFSNQPQHF	TGTGCCAGCCGAGGTCTGGGACACCATCCTTTCAGCAATCAGCCCCAGCATTTT
TRBV30	TRBJ1-2	NA	once	CAWEGPGYTF	TGTGCCTGGGAGGGGCCTGGCTACACCTTC
TRBV30	TRBJ1-2	NA	NA	CAWSVLAGSNYGYTF	TGTGCCTGGAGTGTACTCGCGGGGAGTAACTATGGCTACACCTTC
TRBV7-2	TRBJ2-5	NA	NA	CASSLEAGAEETQYF	TGTGCCAGCAGCTTAGAGGCAGGGGCGGAAGAGACCCAGTACTTC
TRBV29-1	TRBJ2-2	NA	NA	CSVEDLGRRNTGELFF	TGCAGCGTTGAAGATCTGGGTCGAAGAAACACCGGGGAGCTGTTTTTT
TRBV12-3/TRBV12-4	TRBJ2-5	NA	NA	CASSFIRGETQYF	TGTGCCAGCAGTTTTATCAGGGGAGAGACCCAGTACTTC
TRBV9	TRBJ2-1	TRBD1	NA	CASSVVAGTGTNEQFF	TGTGCCAGCAGCGTAGTGGCCGGGACAGGGACCAATGAGCAGTTCTTC
TRBV4-3	TRBJ1-6	NA	NA	CASSEEFGVGNSPLHF	TGCGCCAGCAGCGAAGAGTTCGGGGTGGGTAATTCACCCCTCCACTTT
TRBV20-1	TRBJ2-7	TRBD2	NA	CSAMTSGPNEQYF	TGCAGTGCCATGACTAGCGGGCCCAACGAGCAGTACTTC
TRBV20-1	TRBJ2-7	TRBD2	NA	CSARTSGSASYEQYF	TGCAGTGCTAGGACTAGCGGGAGTGCCTCCTACGAGCAGTACTTC
TRBV13	TRBJ1-1	NA	NA	CASSFGRGGEAFF	TGTGCCAGCAGCTTCGGACGAGGAGGTGAAGCTTTCTTT
TRBV7-9	TRBJ1-2	NA	NA	CASSFPNRNGYTF	TGTGCCAGCAGCTTCCCTAACAGAAATGGCTACACCTTC
TRBV20-1	TRBJ1-2	TRBD1	NA	CSALGDRDTNYGYTF	TGCAGTGCTTTGGGCGACAGGGACACTAACTATGGCTACACCTTC
TRBV27	TRBJ2-7	TRBD1	once	CASSLLGQGREQYF	TGTGCCAGCAGTTTGTTGGGACAGGGCCGCGAGCAGTACTTC
TRBV5-4	TRBJ1-4	TRBD1	NA	CASSFGTAGEKLFF	TGTGCCAGCAGCTTCGGGACAGCGGGTGAAAAACTGTTTTTT
TRBV15	TRBJ2-1	NA	NA	CATSRDIEQRTPGEQFF	TGTGCCACCAGCAGAGATATAGAACAGCGCACCCCTGGGGAGCAGTTCTTC
TRBV29-1	TRBJ2-7	NA	NA	CSVTPSNRRAGASSSYEQYF	TGCAGCGTTACACCCTCGAATCGGCGGGCAGGGGCCAGCAGCTCCTACGAGCAGTACTTC
TRBV5-4	TRBJ2-1	TRBD2	NA	CASRLREEQFF	TGTGCCAGCAGGTTGCGGGAGGAGCAGTTCTTC
TRBV5-6	TRBJ2-7	NA	NA	CASSSTLVYEQYF	TGTGCCAGCAGCTCGACTCTGGTCTACGAGCAGTACTTC
TRBV5-1	TRBJ2-7	TRBD1	NA	CASSRRDRGTYEQYF	TGCGCCAGCAGCCGCCGGGACAGGGGAACCTACGAGCAGTACTTC
TRBV29-1	TRBJ2-3	TRBD1	NA	CSAQQGIGTDTQYF	TGCAGCGCCCAACAGGGGATCGGTACAGATACGCAGTATTTT
TRBV4-2	TRBJ2-7	NA	NA	CASSQVGEDEQYF	TGTGCCAGCAGCCAAGTCGGGGAGGACGAGCAGTACTTC
TRBV30	TRBJ2-2	NA	NA	CAWSSYTGELFF	TGTGCCTGGAGTTCCTACACCGGGGAGCTGTTTTTT